This T cell receptor beta chain stems from a study of shared clonotypes between healthy human individuals. At the level of the study: The study drew on a couple of women and a few men aged 18 to 49 as donors.

The study's findings and limits: With a handful of donors compared, about 5% of naive CD4 clonotypes were shared. What rarefaction showed was incomplete sorted-subset sequencing despite large depth.

Produced via immunoSEQ multiplex PCR; TCRdb's table is partial and in-frame only. The profile covers about 2.3 million clones, with 92% appearing a single time and approximately 0.41% taken by the ten largest. With 5 bases removed from V and 2 bases from J, the gap between germline ends came to 14 bases. There are 15 residues in the CDR3. The germline V gene has CDR1 MDHEN and CDR2 SYDVKM. A remark on this clone: As yet, its antigen is unknown.

CD4+ cells underwent separation, giving CD45RA+ naive and CD45RA-negative memory subsets. The source is a man aged 18 to 30 in good health. Some clones in this sample may be carry-over from other donors' samples. This chain connects TRBV28 to TRBJ2-3; D perhaps matches TRBD1 (6 bases). The specimen sequenced was naive CD4+ T cells from PBMCs. Stated subset: CD45RA+ positively selected. CDR3 bases: TGTGCCAGCAGTCGGCCGGGACAACCCACAGATACGCAGTATTTT. It yields the protein CASSRPGQPTDTQYF. Full variable domain (remainder filled in from reference TRBV28 and TRBJ2-3): DVKVTQSSRYLVKRTGEKVFLECVQDMDHENMFWYRQDPGLGLRLIYFSYDVKMKEKGDIPEGYSVSREKKERFSLILESASTNQTSMYLCASSRPGQPTDTQYFGPGTRLTVL.